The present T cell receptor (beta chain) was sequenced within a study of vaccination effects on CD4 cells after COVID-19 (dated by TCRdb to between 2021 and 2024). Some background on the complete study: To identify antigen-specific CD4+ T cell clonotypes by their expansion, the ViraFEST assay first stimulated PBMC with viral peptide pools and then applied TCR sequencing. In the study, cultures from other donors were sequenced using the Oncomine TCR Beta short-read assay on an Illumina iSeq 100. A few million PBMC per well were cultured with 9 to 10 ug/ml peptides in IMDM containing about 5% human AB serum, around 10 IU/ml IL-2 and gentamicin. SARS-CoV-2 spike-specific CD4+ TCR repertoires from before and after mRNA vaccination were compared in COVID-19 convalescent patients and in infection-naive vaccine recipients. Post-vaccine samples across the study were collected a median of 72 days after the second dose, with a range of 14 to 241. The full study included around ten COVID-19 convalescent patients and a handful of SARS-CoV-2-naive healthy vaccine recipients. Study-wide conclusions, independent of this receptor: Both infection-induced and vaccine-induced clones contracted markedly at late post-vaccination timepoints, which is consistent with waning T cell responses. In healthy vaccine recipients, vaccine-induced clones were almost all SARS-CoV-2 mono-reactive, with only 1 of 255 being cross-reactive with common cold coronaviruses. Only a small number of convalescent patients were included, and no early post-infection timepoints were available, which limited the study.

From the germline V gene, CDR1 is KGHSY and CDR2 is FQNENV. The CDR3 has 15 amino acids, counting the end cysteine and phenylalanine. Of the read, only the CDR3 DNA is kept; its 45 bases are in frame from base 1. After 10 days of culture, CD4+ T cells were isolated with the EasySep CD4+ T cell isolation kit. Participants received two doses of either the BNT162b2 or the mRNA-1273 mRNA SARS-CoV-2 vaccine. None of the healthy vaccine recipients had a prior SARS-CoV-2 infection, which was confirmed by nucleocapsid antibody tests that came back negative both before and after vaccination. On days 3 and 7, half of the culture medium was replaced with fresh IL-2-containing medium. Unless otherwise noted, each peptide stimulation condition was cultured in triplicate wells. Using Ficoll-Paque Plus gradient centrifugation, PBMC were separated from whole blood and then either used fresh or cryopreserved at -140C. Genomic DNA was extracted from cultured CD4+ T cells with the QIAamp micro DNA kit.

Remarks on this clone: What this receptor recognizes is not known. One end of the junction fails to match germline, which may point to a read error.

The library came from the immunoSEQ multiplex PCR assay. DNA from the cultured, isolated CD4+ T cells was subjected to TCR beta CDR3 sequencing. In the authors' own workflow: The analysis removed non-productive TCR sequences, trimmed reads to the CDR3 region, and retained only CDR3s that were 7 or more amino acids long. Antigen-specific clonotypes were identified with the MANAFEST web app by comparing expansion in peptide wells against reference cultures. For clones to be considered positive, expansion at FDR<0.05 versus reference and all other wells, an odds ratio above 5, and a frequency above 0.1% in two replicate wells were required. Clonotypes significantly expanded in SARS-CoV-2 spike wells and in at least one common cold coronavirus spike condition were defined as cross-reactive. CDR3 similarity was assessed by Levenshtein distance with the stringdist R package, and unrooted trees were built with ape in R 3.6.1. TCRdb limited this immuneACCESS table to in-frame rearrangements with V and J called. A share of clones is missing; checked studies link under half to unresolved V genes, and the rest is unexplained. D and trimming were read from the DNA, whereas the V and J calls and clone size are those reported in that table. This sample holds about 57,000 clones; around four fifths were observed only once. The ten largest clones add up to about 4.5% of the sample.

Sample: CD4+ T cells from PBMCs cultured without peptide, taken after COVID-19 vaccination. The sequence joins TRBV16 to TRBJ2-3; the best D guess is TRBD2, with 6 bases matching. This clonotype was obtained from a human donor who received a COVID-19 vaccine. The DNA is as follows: TGTGCCAGCGGCCAACTTGCGGGACCTCAAGATACGCAGTATTTT. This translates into CASGQLAGPQDTQYF. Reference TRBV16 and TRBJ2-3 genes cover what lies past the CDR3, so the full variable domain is GEEVAQTPKHLVRGEGQKAKLYCAPIKGHSYVFWYQQVLKNEFKFLISFQNENVFDETGMPKERFSAKCLPNSPCSLEIQATKLEDSAVYFCASGQLAGPQDTQYFGPGTRLTVL.